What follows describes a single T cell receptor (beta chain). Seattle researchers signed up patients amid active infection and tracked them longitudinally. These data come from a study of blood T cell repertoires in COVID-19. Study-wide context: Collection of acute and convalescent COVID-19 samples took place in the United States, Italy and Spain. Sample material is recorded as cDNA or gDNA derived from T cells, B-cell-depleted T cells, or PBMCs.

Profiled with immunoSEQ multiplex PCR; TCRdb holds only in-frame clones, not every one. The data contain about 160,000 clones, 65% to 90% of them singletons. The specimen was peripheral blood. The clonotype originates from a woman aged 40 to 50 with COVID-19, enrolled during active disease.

The CDR3 is CASSQTGGGNEQFF. The CDR3 DNA reads TGTGCCAGCAGCCAAACCGGAGGAGGGAATGAGCAGTTCTTC. V and J are TRBV5-6 and TRBJ2-1, with D possibly being TRBD2 (6 bases). CDR3 length: 14 residues. V was clipped by 4 bases and J by 7 bases, with 15 bases between them. CDR1 is SGHDT, CDR2 YYEEEE, per germline.